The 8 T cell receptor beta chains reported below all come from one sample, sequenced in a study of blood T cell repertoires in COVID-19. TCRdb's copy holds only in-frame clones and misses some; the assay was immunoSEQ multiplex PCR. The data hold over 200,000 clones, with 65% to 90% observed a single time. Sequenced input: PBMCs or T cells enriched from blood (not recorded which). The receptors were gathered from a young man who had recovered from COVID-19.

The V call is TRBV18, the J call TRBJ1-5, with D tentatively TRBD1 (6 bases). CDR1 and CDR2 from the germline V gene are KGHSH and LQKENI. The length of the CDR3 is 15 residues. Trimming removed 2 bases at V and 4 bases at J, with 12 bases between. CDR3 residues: CASSPETGGNQPQHF. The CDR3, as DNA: TGTGCCAGCTCACCAGAGACAGGTGGTAATCAGCCCCAGCATTTT.

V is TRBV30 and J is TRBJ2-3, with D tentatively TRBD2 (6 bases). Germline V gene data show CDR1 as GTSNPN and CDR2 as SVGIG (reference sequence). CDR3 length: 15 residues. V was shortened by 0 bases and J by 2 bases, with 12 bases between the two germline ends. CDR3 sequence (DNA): TGTGCCTGGAGTGTCTGGACTACTAACACAGATACGCAGTATTTT. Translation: CAWSVWTTNTDTQYF.

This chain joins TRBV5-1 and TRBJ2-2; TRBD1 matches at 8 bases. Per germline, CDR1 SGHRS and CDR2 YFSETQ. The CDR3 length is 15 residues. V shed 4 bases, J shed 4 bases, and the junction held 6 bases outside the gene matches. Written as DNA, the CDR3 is TGCGCCAGCAGCCGGGGAGACAGGGGCACCGGGGAGCTGTTTTTT. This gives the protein CASSRGDRGTGELFF.

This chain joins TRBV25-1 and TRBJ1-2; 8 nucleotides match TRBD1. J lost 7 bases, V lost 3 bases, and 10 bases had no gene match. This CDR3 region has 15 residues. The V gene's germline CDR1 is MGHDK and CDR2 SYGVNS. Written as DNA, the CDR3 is TGTGCCAGCAGTGATTCATCCAGGGGGCGGGGTGGCTACACCTTC. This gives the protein CASSDSSRGRGGYTF.

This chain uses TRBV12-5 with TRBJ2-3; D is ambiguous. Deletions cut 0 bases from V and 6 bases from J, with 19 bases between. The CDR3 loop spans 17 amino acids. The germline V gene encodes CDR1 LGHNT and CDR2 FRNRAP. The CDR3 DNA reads TGTGCTAGTGGTTTGGTCATCGGGTCCCGAGAGAGGGATACGCAGTATTTT. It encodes CASGLVIGSRERDTQYF.

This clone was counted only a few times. The CDR3 region is CAWSSLGDLHF. In nucleotides, the CDR3 is TGTGCCTGGAGTTCCTTGGGGGACTTACATTTT. This chain uses TRBV30 with TRBJ1-5, with D perhaps TRBD1 (5 bases). V lost 2 bases to trimming and J lost 16 bases, with 15 bases between them. CDR1 and CDR2 from the germline V gene are GTSNPN and SVGIG (reference sequence). This CDR3 region has 11 residues. Drawing the rest from reference TRBV30 and TRBJ1-5, the complete variable domain is SQTIHQWPATLVQPVGSPLSLECTVEGTSNPNLYWYRQAAGRGLQLLFYSVGIGQISSEVPQNLSASRPQDRQFILSSKKLLLSDSGFYLCAWSSLGDLHFGDGTRLSIL.

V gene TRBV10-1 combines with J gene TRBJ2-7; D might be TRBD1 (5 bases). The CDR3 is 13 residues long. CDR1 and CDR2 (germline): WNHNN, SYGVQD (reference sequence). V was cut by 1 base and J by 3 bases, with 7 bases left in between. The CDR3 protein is CASSEFRDYEQYF. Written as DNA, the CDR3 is TGCGCCAGCAGTGAGTTCAGGGACTACGAGCAGTACTTC.

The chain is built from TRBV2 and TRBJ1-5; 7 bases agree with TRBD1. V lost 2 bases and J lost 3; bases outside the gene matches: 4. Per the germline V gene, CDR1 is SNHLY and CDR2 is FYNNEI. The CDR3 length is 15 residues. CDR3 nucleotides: TGTGCCAGCAGTGAATCGGGACAGTACAATCAGCCCCAGCATTTT. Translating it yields CASSESGQYNQPQHF.